This T cell receptor (beta chain) was documented in a study of blood T cell repertoires in COVID-19. Assay used: immunoSEQ multiplex PCR; TCRdb lists only in-frame clones, some missing. The table records 150,000 or so clones, approximately 78% of them present only once. This TCR was sampled from a man at least 80 years old with acute or convalescent COVID-19. Sequenced sample: peripheral blood.

CDR3 sequence reads: CASVKRPTGAGELFF. The CDR3 DNA follows: TGTGCCAGCGTAAAAAGACCCACAGGGGCCGGGGAGCTGTTTTTT. The rearrangement uses TRBV6-5 and TRBJ2-2; 7 bases line up with TRBD1. CDR1 MNHEY and CDR2 SVGAGI come from the germline V gene. V lost 8 bases, J lost 6 bases, and 12 bases stayed unmatched. The CDR3 runs to 15 residues.